This T cell receptor beta chain came from a study of Graves' ophthalmopathy and Graves' hyperthyroidism. Study overall: Peripheral blood was gathered at first diagnosis, ahead of any treatment whatsoever.

Amplification targeted the TCR beta CDR3 regions, with RNA transcripts as the source material. Scientists carried out first-round RT-PCR using HTBI primers and then a second-round multiplex PCR. TCRdb fed the multiplex PCR reads into MiXCR, producing one record per CDR3 protein. The sample yields approximately 500,000 distinct CDR3 sequences, approximately 15% seen once. Many counts were recorded for this clonotype. As yet, its antigen is unknown. General study findings and limits: A model built from 13 signatures distinguished ophthalmopathy from stable hyperthyroidism with approximately 90% sensitivity and about 84% specificity.

None of the included patients had other autoimmune diseases, uncontrolled infections, pregnancy or lactation, as these led to exclusion. The PBMCs originated from around 9.7 ml of fresh peripheral blood. The CDR3 runs 14 residues. V was clipped by 6 bases and J by 5 bases; unmatched bases: 9. This clonotype originated in a young woman with Graves' ophthalmopathy. The sequenced sample was blood. The gene calls are TRBV12-3 or TRBV12-4 and TRBJ2-5, with 7 bases identical to TRBD2. The CDR3 reads CASRTTRRGETQYF. In DNA form, the CDR3 reads TGTGCCAGCAGGACCACTCGGCGGGGGGAGACCCAGTACTTC.